These T cell receptor beta chains were read from a single sample in a study of shared clonotypes between healthy human individuals. The protocol was immunoSEQ multiplex PCR, while the TCRdb copy is restricted to in-frame clones and leaves out a portion. Of some 1.4 million clones listed, approximately 97% are singletons. Sequencing was performed on naive CD4+ T cells sorted from blood. The receptor set was obtained from a man younger than 45 in good health. Both conserved end residues are part of each CDR3. The order of the fields is CDR3 DNA, CDR3 protein, CDR3 length, V gene, clone size, D gene, J gene. A D gene is named only where the DNA matches it firmly. A clone size is listed for some rows: how often the clone was seen (once, few, many), or a class if it is expanded.

CDR3 DNA: TGTGCCAGTAGTACCCAGGCAGAGACCCAGTACTTC
CDR3 protein: CASSTQAETQYF
CDR3 length: 12
V gene: TRBV19
clone size: .
D gene: .
J gene: TRBJ2-5

CDR3 DNA: TGTGCCACCAGCAGAGTTCAAGGAATCACAGATACGCAGTATTTT
CDR3 protein: CATSRVQGITDTQYF
CDR3 length: 15
V gene: TRBV15
clone size: once
D gene: .
J gene: TRBJ2-3

CDR3 DNA: TGTGCCAGCAGCAAAACGTCTTCCTACTACGAGCAGTACTTC
CDR3 protein: CASSKTSSYYEQYF
CDR3 length: 14
V gene: TRBV21-1
clone size: .
D gene: .
J gene: TRBJ2-7

CDR3 DNA: TGTGCCAGCAGTCCTGCCGGGACTGGCTCCTACGAGCAGTACTTC
CDR3 protein: CASSPAGTGSYEQYF
CDR3 length: 15
V gene: TRBV28
clone size: .
D gene: .
J gene: TRBJ2-7

CDR3 DNA: TGTGCCAGTAGTATCATGGGGGGGGCAGACACTGAAGCTTTCTTT
CDR3 protein: CASSIMGGADTEAFF
CDR3 length: 15
V gene: TRBV19
clone size: once
D gene: .
J gene: TRBJ1-1

CDR3 DNA: TGTGCCAGCAGCCAAGATCTGGCGGGAGGCTACGAGCAGTACTTC
CDR3 protein: CASSQDLAGGYEQYF
CDR3 length: 15
V gene: TRBV4-2
clone size: once
D gene: TRBD2
J gene: TRBJ2-7

CDR3 DNA: TGCGCCAGCAGCTTCTTAGCGGGAGGTAGAAATGAGCAGTTCTTC
CDR3 protein: CASSFLAGGRNEQFF
CDR3 length: 15
V gene: TRBV5-1
clone size: .
D gene: TRBD2
J gene: TRBJ2-1

CDR3 DNA: TGTGCTAGTGGCCCTGGGGTAGCGGGAATCACAGATACGCAGTATTTT
CDR3 protein: CASGPGVAGITDTQYF
CDR3 length: 16
V gene: TRBV12-5
clone size: .
D gene: TRBD2
J gene: TRBJ2-3

CDR3 DNA: TGTGCCAGCAGCTTAAGCCGTGGGAGCACAGATACGCAGTATTTT
CDR3 protein: CASSLSRGSTDTQYF
CDR3 length: 15
V gene: TRBV7-6
clone size: .
D gene: .
J gene: TRBJ2-3

CDR3 DNA: TGTGCCAGCAGTTTATTTGGCGGGAGGGGGGCCTACGAGCAGTACTTC
CDR3 protein: CASSLFGGRGAYEQYF
CDR3 length: 16
V gene: TRBV27
clone size: once
D gene: TRBD2
J gene: TRBJ2-7

CDR3 DNA: TGTGCCAGCTCATTAAACCGGGACTTTCGTGAAAAACTGTTTTTT
CDR3 protein: CASSLNRDFREKLFF
CDR3 length: 15
V gene: TRBV18
clone size: .
D gene: .
J gene: TRBJ1-4

CDR3 DNA: TGTGCCAGCAGCCAGGGACACCTCTTTACCTCCTACGAGCAGTACTTC
CDR3 protein: CASSQGHLFTSYEQYF
CDR3 length: 16
V gene: TRBV5-8
clone size: .
D gene: .
J gene: TRBJ2-7

CDR3 DNA: TGCGCCAGCAGCTTGGAACAGGGGGTAGGCGAGCAGTACTTC
CDR3 protein: CASSLEQGVGEQYF
CDR3 length: 14
V gene: TRBV5-1
clone size: .
D gene: TRBD1
J gene: TRBJ2-7

CDR3 DNA: TGTGCCAGCAGCCCGGGACTAGCGGGCACCGGGGAGCTGTTTTTT
CDR3 protein: CASSPGLAGTGELFF
CDR3 length: 15
V gene: TRBV9
clone size: .
D gene: TRBD2
J gene: TRBJ2-2

CDR3 DNA: TGCGCCAGCAGTGAGTCAGGACAGCTTTACGAGCAGTACTTC
CDR3 protein: CASSESGQLYEQYF
CDR3 length: 14
V gene: TRBV10-1
clone size: .
D gene: .
J gene: TRBJ2-7

CDR3 DNA: TGCGCCAGCAGCCAAGATTCCTCAGCGGGAGTAGGTGGGGCCAACGTCCTGACTTTC
CDR3 protein: CASSQDSSAGVGGANVLTF
CDR3 length: 19
V gene: TRBV4-3
clone size: .
D gene: TRBD2
J gene: TRBJ2-6

CDR3 DNA: TGTGCCAGCAGCGTAGGTAGACTAGCGGGATCTGATGAGCAGTTCTTC
CDR3 protein: CASSVGRLAGSDEQFF
CDR3 length: 16
V gene: TRBV9
clone size: .
D gene: TRBD2
J gene: TRBJ2-1

CDR3 DNA: TGTGCCAGCAGCAAAAACCTTAGCAATCAGCCCCAGCATTTT
CDR3 protein: CASSKNLSNQPQHF
CDR3 length: 14
V gene: TRBV21-1
clone size: .
D gene: .
J gene: TRBJ1-5

CDR3 DNA: TGTGCCAGCAGTAAAAGGGGGCAAGAGACCCAGTACTTC
CDR3 protein: CASSKRGQETQYF
CDR3 length: 13
V gene: TRBV27
clone size: .
D gene: .
J gene: TRBJ2-5

CDR3 DNA: TGTGCCAGCAATCCGGGACAGGGCGATCAGCCCCAGCATTTT
CDR3 protein: CASNPGQGDQPQHF
CDR3 length: 14
V gene: TRBV6-1
clone size: .
D gene: TRBD1
J gene: TRBJ1-5

CDR3 DNA: TGCGCCAGCAGCTTGAGGACCTCCAAAGGTGAAAAACTGTTTTTT
CDR3 protein: CASSLRTSKGEKLFF
CDR3 length: 15
V gene: TRBV5-1
clone size: .
D gene: .
J gene: TRBJ1-4

CDR3 DNA: TGTGCCAGCAGGGGAAACAGGGGGGGCTACGAGCAGTACTTC
CDR3 protein: CASRGNRGGYEQYF
CDR3 length: 14
V gene: TRBV2
clone size: .
D gene: .
J gene: TRBJ2-7

CDR3 DNA: TGTGCCAGCAGTGAACATAACACCGGGGAGCTGTTTTTT
CDR3 protein: CASSEHNTGELFF
CDR3 length: 13
V gene: TRBV6-1
clone size: .
D gene: .
J gene: TRBJ2-2

CDR3 DNA: TGTGCCAGCAGTCCGGGACAGGGGATAGGCTATGGCTACACCTTC
CDR3 protein: CASSPGQGIGYGYTF
CDR3 length: 15
V gene: TRBV9
clone size: .
D gene: TRBD1
J gene: TRBJ1-2

CDR3 DNA: TGTGCCAGCAGTTCGCTTCGAGGGAGCTCCTACGAGCAGTACTTC
CDR3 protein: CASSSLRGSSYEQYF
CDR3 length: 15
V gene: TRBV28
clone size: .
D gene: .
J gene: TRBJ2-7

CDR3 DNA: TGCAGCGTTGCCGGGGCTAGCGGGCGCACCTACGAGCAGTACTTC
CDR3 protein: CSVAGASGRTYEQYF
CDR3 length: 15
V gene: TRBV29-1
clone size: .
D gene: TRBD2
J gene: TRBJ2-7

CDR3 DNA: TGTGCCAGCAGCTTGGGGGGGATCTGGGCTTTCTTT
CDR3 protein: CASSLGGIWAFF
CDR3 length: 12
V gene: TRBV7-8
clone size: .
D gene: .
J gene: TRBJ1-1

CDR3 DNA: TGTGCCAGCATCCGCGGGACAGGGGTCAATGAGCAGTTCTTC
CDR3 protein: CASIRGTGVNEQFF
CDR3 length: 14
V gene: TRBV28
clone size: .
D gene: TRBD1
J gene: TRBJ2-1

CDR3 DNA: TGTGCCAGCAGTGTAGACAGACCCACAGATACGCAGTATTTT
CDR3 protein: CASSVDRPTDTQYF
CDR3 length: 14
V gene: TRBV27
clone size: once
D gene: .
J gene: TRBJ2-3

CDR3 DNA: TGCGCCAGCAGTGATCCCCACGGAAACACCATATATTTT
CDR3 protein: CASSDPHGNTIYF
CDR3 length: 13
V gene: TRBV10-1
clone size: .
D gene: .
J gene: TRBJ1-3

CDR3 DNA: TGTGCCAGCAGCGTAACGGGGGCCCTGAACACTGAAGCTTTCTTT
CDR3 protein: CASSVTGALNTEAFF
CDR3 length: 15
V gene: TRBV9
clone size: .
D gene: .
J gene: TRBJ1-1

CDR3 DNA: TGTGCCAGCAGCTTGGGGGGAGGTCGGAACACTGAAGCTTTCTTT
CDR3 protein: CASSLGGGRNTEAFF
CDR3 length: 15
V gene: TRBV5-4
clone size: .
D gene: .
J gene: TRBJ1-1

CDR3 DNA: TGTGCCAGCAGCGTAGGTTCCCGGGGGGGAGAGACCCAGTACTTC
CDR3 protein: CASSVGSRGGETQYF
CDR3 length: 15
V gene: TRBV9
clone size: .
D gene: TRBD2
J gene: TRBJ2-5

CDR3 DNA: TGCGCCAGCAGCCCGAACACAGATACGCAGTATTTT
CDR3 protein: CASSPNTDTQYF
CDR3 length: 12
V gene: TRBV5-1
clone size: few
D gene: .
J gene: TRBJ2-3

CDR3 DNA: TGTGCCAGCGCGCCCGGGACTAGTCTTGCCGGGGAGCTGTTTTTT
CDR3 protein: CASAPGTSLAGELFF
CDR3 length: 15
V gene: TRBV19
clone size: .
D gene: TRBD2
J gene: TRBJ2-2

CDR3 DNA: TGTGCCAGCGGGGTGGGACTACCAATCGAGCAGTACTTC
CDR3 protein: CASGVGLPIEQYF
CDR3 length: 13
V gene: TRBV28
clone size: .
D gene: TRBD2
J gene: TRBJ2-7

CDR3 DNA: TGTGCCAGCAGTGTGGGACAGAGGTACGAGCAGTACTTC
CDR3 protein: CASSVGQRYEQYF
CDR3 length: 13
V gene: TRBV6-1
clone size: .
D gene: TRBD1
J gene: TRBJ2-7

CDR3 DNA: TGCGCCAGCAGCCCGAGCGCATCAGCCTACGAGCAGTACTTC
CDR3 protein: CASSPSASAYEQYF
CDR3 length: 14
V gene: TRBV4-1
clone size: .
D gene: .
J gene: TRBJ2-7

CDR3 DNA: TGTGCCAGTAGTATAGATCTTTGGGGGAGAGGGGAGCTGTTTTTT
CDR3 protein: CASSIDLWGRGELFF
CDR3 length: 15
V gene: TRBV19
clone size: .
D gene: .
J gene: TRBJ2-2

CDR3 DNA: TGTGCCACCAGCCCAGCCCGTCACTCCTACAATGAGCAGTTCTTC
CDR3 protein: CATSPARHSYNEQFF
CDR3 length: 15
V gene: TRBV15
clone size: .
D gene: .
J gene: TRBJ2-1

CDR3 DNA: TGTGCCAGCAGTGATTTGAGAGATACGCAGTATTTT
CDR3 protein: CASSDLRDTQYF
CDR3 length: 12
V gene: TRBV6-4
clone size: .
D gene: .
J gene: TRBJ2-3

CDR3 DNA: TGTGCCAGCAGCCGCCCGGGACTAGCGGGAGGCGGGTACAATGAGCAGTTCTTC
CDR3 protein: CASSRPGLAGGGYNEQFF
CDR3 length: 18
V gene: TRBV14
clone size: once
D gene: TRBD2
J gene: TRBJ2-1

CDR3 DNA: TGTGCCAGCAGCACTGGGGGGGTGTCCTACAATGAGCAGTTCTTC
CDR3 protein: CASSTGGVSYNEQFF
CDR3 length: 15
V gene: TRBV11-3
clone size: .
D gene: TRBD2
J gene: TRBJ2-1

CDR3 DNA: TGTGCCAGCAGCCCACAGGGGCTCGAGACCCAGTACTTC
CDR3 protein: CASSPQGLETQYF
CDR3 length: 13
V gene: TRBV28
clone size: .
D gene: TRBD1
J gene: TRBJ2-5

CDR3 DNA: TGTGCCAGCAGTGTCATAGCGGAAAAATACGAGCAGTACTTC
CDR3 protein: CASSVIAEKYEQYF
CDR3 length: 14
V gene: TRBV6-1
clone size: .
D gene: .
J gene: TRBJ2-7

CDR3 DNA: TGCGCCAGCAGTCAGCGATCCGATAGCTCCTACAATGAGCAGTTCTTC
CDR3 protein: CASSQRSDSSYNEQFF
CDR3 length: 16
V gene: TRBV4-1
clone size: .
D gene: .
J gene: TRBJ2-1

CDR3 DNA: TGTGCCAGCAGCGCCGGGACAGAGAACTATGGCTACACCTTC
CDR3 protein: CASSAGTENYGYTF
CDR3 length: 14
V gene: TRBV9
clone size: .
D gene: TRBD1
J gene: TRBJ1-2

CDR3 DNA: TGTGCCAGCAGCTTGACAACTAGCGGGAACACCGGGGAGCTGTTTTTT
CDR3 protein: CASSLTTSGNTGELFF
CDR3 length: 16
V gene: TRBV5-5
clone size: .
D gene: TRBD2
J gene: TRBJ2-2

CDR3 DNA: TGTGCCTGGACCTCAGGCTTAGGGGCCCAGTACTTC
CDR3 protein: CAWTSGLGAQYF
CDR3 length: 12
V gene: TRBV30
clone size: once
D gene: .
J gene: TRBJ2-5

CDR3 DNA: TGCGCCAGCAGCCGTGACAGCACTTACGAGCAGTACTTC
CDR3 protein: CASSRDSTYEQYF
CDR3 length: 13
V gene: TRBV5-1
clone size: .
D gene: .
J gene: TRBJ2-7